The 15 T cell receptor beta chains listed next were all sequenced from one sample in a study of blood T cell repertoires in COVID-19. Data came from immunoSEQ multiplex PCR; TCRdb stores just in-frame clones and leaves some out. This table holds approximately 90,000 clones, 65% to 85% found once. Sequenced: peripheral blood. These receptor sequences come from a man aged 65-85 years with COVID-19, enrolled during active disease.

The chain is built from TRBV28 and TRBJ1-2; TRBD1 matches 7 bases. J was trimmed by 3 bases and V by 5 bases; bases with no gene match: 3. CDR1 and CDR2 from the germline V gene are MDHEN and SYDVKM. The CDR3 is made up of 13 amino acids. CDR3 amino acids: CASSGGQYYGYTF. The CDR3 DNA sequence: TGTGCCAGCAGTGGGGGACAGTACTATGGCTACACCTTC.

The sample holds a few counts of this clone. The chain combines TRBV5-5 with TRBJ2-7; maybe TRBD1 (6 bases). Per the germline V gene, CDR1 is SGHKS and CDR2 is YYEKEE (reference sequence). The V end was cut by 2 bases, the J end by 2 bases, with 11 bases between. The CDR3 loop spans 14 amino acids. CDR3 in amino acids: CASSLGQRAYEQYF. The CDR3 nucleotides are TGTGCCAGCAGCTTAGGACAGCGAGCCTACGAGCAGTACTTC.

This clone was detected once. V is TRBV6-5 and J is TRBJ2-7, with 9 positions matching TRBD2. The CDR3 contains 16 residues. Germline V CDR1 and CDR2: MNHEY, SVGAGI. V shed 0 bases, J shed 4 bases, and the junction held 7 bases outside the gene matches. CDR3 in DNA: TGTGCCAGCAGTTACTCGATAGCGGGGGATAAATACGAGCAGTACTTC. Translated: CASSYSIAGDKYEQYF.

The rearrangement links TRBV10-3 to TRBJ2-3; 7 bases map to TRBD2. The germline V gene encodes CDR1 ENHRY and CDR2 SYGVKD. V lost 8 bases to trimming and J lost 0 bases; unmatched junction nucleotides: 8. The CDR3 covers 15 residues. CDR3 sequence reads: CAIRRAGISTDTQYF. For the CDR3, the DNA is TGTGCCATCCGCCGAGCGGGGATCAGCACAGATACGCAGTATTTT.

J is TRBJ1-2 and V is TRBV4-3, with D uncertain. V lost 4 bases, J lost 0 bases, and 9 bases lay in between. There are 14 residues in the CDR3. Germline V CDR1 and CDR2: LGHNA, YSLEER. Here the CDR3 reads CASSRSTSNYGYTF. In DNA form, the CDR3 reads TGCGCCAGCAGCCGATCGACATCTAACTATGGCTACACCTTC.

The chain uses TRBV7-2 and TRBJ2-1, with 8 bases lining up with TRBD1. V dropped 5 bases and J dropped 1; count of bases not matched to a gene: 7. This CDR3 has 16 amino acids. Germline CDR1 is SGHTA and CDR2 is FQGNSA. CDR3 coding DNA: TGTGCCAGCAGCAAAACGACAGGGGCGTCCTACAATGAGCAGTTCTTC. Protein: CASSKTTGASYNEQFF.

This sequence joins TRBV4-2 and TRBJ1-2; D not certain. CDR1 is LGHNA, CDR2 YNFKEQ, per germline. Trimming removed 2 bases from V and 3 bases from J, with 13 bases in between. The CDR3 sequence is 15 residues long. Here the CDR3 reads CASSQSDGEDYGYTF. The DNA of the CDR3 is TGTGCCAGCAGCCAAAGTGATGGGGAGGACTATGGCTACACCTTC.

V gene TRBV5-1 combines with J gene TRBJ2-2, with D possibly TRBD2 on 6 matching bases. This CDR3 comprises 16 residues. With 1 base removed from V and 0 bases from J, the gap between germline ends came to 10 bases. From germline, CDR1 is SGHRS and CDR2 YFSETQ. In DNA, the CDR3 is TGCGCCAGCAGCTTGTTTGCGGGGACGAACACCGGGGAGCTGTTTTTT. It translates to CASSLFAGTNTGELFF. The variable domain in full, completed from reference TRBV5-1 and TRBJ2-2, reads KAGVTQTPRYLIKTRGQQVTLSCSPISGHRSVSWYQQTPGQGLQFLFEYFSETQRNKGNFPGRFSGRQFSNSRSEMNVSTLELGDSALYLCASSLFAGTNTGELFFGEGSRLTVL.

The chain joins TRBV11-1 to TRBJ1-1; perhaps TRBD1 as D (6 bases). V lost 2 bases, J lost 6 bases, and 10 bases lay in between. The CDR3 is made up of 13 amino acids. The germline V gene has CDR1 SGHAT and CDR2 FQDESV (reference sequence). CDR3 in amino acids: CASSLLSGAEAFF. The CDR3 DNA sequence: TGTGCCAGCAGCTTATTGTCAGGGGCTGAAGCTTTCTTT.

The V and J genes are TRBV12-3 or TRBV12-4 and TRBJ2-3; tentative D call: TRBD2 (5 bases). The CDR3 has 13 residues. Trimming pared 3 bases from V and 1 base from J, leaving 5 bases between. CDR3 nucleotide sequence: TGTGCCAGCAGTTTGCGGGGCACAGATACGCAGTATTTT. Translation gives CASSLRGTDTQYF.

CDR3 in amino acids: CASSLGDTANTGELFF. DNA for the CDR3: TGTGCCAGCAGCTTAGGGGACACAGCGAACACCGGGGAGCTGTTTTTT. V and J are TRBV11-2 and TRBJ2-2; TRBD1 is a possible D gene (6 bases). CDR3 length equals 16 residues. Germline CDR1 SGHAT, CDR2 FQNNGV. The ends were cut back, 1 base at V and 0 bases at J, with 9 bases in the middle.

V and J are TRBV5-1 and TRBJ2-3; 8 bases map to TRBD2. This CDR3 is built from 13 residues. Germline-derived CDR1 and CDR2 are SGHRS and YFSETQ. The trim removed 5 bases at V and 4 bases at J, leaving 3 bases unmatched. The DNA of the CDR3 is TGCGCCAGCAGTGGACTAGCTTCAGATACGCAGTATTTT. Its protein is CASSGLASDTQYF.

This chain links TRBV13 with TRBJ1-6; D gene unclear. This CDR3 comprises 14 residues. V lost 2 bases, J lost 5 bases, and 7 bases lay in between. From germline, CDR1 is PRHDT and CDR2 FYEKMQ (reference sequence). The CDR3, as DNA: TGTGCCAGCAGCTTATCAGATCATAATTCACCCCTCCACTTT. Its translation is CASSLSDHNSPLHF.

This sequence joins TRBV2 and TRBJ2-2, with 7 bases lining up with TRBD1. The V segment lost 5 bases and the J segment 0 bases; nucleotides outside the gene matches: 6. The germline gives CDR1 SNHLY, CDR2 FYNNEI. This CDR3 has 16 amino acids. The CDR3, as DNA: TGTGCCAGCAGTCCCCAAGGGACAGCGAACACCGGGGAGCTGTTTTTT. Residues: CASSPQGTANTGELFF. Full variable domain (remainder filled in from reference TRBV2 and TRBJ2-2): EPEVTQTPSHQVTQMGQEVILRCVPISNHLYFYWYRQILGQKVEFLVSFYNNEISEKSEIFDDQFSVERPDGSNFTLKIRSTKLEDSAMYFCASSPQGTANTGELFFGEGSRLTVL.

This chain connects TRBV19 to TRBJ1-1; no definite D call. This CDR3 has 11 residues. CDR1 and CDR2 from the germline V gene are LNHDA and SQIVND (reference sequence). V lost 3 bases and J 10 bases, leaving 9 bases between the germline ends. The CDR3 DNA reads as TGTGCCAGTAGTATGAGGGCCGGAGCTTTCTTT. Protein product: CASSMRAGAFF. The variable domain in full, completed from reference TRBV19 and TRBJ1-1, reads DGGITQSPKYLFRKEGQNVTLSCEQNLNHDAMYWYRQDPGQGLRLIYYSQIVNDFQKGDIAEGYSVSREKKESFPLTVTSAQKNPTAFYLCASSMRAGAFFGQGTRLTVV.